This TCR beta chain was documented in a study of shared clonotypes between healthy human individuals. V was pared by 4 bases and J by 8 bases, with 12 bases between. CDR3 length: 12 amino acids. Germline lookup yields CDR1 SGHRS and CDR2 YFSETQ. This table comes from immunoSEQ multiplex PCR, and its TCRdb copy is limited to in-frame clones, with some not included. Of some 2,000,000 clones detected, roughly 95% appear once; the ten largest clones hold 0.13%. General observations from the study: Rarefaction demonstrated incomplete sorted-subset sequencing despite large depth.

With regard to this clone: Its antigen is undetermined.

This sequence was found in a man in his late teens or twenties in good health. The chain links TRBV5-1 to TRBJ1-1; D gene ambiguous. Sequencing was performed on naive CD4+ T cells sorted from blood. The sample's subset: CD45RA+ positively selected. DNA for the CDR3: TGCGCCAGCAGCGACATACGAGGCGAAGCTTTCTTT. This codes for CASSDIRGEAFF.